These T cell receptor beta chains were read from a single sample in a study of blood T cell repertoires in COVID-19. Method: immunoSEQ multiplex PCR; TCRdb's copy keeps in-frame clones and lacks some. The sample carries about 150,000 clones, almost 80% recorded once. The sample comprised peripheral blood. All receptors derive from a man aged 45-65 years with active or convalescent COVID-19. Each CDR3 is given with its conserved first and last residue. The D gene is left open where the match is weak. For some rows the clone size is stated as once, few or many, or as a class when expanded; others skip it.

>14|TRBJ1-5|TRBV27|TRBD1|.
CASRSGTEYQPQHF
TGTGCCAGCAGATCCGGGACAGAGTATCAGCCCCAGCATTTT
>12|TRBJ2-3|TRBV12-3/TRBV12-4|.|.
CASSFYADTQYF
TGTGCCAGCAGTTTCTACGCAGATACGCAGTATTTT
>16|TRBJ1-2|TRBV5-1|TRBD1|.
CASSLGTDRSSYGYTF
TGCGCCAGCAGCTTGGGAACGGACAGGTCTTCCTATGGCTACACCTTC
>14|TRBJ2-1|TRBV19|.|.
CASSMKNSVGEQFF
TGTGCCAGTAGTATGAAAAACTCCGTCGGTGAGCAGTTCTTC
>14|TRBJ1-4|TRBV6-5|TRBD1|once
CASSRGQGEEKLFF
TGTGCCAGCAGCCGCGGACAGGGAGAGGAAAAACTGTTTTTT
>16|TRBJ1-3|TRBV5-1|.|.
CASSLAPEGTGNTIYF
TGCGCCAGCAGCTTGGCGCCAGAGGGAACTGGAAACACCATATATTTT
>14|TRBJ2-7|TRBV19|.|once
CASSDRTASYEQYF
TGTGCCAGTAGTGATCGGACAGCCTCCTACGAGCAGTACTTC
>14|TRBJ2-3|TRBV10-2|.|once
CASSPLRQTDTQYF
TGCGCCAGCAGCCCCTTACGCCAGACAGATACGCAGTATTTT
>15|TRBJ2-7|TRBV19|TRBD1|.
CASSIWGTGAYEQYF
TGTGCCAGTAGTATTTGGGGGACAGGAGCCTACGAGCAGTACTTC
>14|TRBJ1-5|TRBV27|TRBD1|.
CASSSPGQAQPQHF
TGTGCCAGCAGTTCTCCGGGACAGGCGCAGCCCCAGCATTTT
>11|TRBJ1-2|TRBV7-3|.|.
CASGATYGYTF
TGTGCCAGCGGGGCTACTTATGGCTACACCTTC
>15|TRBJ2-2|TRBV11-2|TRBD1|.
CASSTYRGSTGELFF
TGTGCCAGCAGCACCTACAGGGGTAGCACCGGGGAGCTGTTTTTT
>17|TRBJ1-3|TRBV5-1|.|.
CASSFVFSGSSGNTIYF
TGCGCCAGCAGCTTTGTCTTCTCAGGGTCCTCTGGAAACACCATATATTTT
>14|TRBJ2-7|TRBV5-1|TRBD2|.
CASSLGQGGGEQYF
TGCGCCAGCAGCTTGGGGCAGGGCGGGGGGGAGCAGTACTTC
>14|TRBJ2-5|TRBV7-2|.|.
CASSPPPNQETQYF
TGTGCCAGCAGCCCCCCCCCAAACCAAGAGACCCAGTACTTC
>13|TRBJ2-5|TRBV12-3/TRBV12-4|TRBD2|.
CASSRTRQETQYF
TGTGCCAGCAGTCGGACTAGGCAGGAGACCCAGTACTTC
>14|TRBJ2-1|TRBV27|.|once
CASSFSGPYNEQFF
TGTGCCAGCAGTTTTAGCGGACCCTACAATGAGCAGTTCTTC
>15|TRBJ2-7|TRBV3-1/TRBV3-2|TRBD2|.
CASSQDPGLVYEQYF
TGTGCCAGCAGCCAAGACCCTGGACTAGTTTACGAGCAGTACTTC
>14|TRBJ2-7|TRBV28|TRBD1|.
CASSLDRGPNEQYF
TGTGCCAGCAGTTTAGACAGGGGGCCCAACGAGCAGTACTTC
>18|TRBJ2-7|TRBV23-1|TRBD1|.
CASSQPWTGLRSSYEQYF
TGCGCCAGCAGTCAACCCTGGACAGGACTCAGGAGCTCCTACGAGCAGTACTTC
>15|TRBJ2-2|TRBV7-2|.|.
CASSLDWGRTGELFF
TGTGCCAGCAGCTTAGATTGGGGGCGGACCGGGGAGCTGTTTTTT
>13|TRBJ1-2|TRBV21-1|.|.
CASSLPGISGYTF
TGTGCCAGCAGCCTCCCGGGAATAAGCGGCTACACCTTC
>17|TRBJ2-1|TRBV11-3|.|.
CASSLRGMGAQGNEQFF
TGTGCCAGCAGCTTAAGGGGGATGGGGGCCCAAGGGAATGAGCAGTTCTTC
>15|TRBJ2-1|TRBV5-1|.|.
CASRDERSSYNEQFF
TGCGCCAGCAGGGACGAGCGGAGCTCCTACAATGAGCAGTTCTTC
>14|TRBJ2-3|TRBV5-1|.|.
CASSLGQSTDTQYF
TGCGCCAGCAGCTTGGGGCAATCCACAGATACGCAGTATTTT
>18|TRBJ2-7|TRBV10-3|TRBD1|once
CAISESGTGALLSYEQYF
TGTGCCATCAGTGAGTCTGGGACAGGGGCCCTCCTCTCCTACGAGCAGTACTTC
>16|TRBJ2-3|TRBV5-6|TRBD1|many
CASSLLGTGSTDTQYF
TGTGCCAGCAGCTTGCTCGGGACAGGGTCGACAGATACGCAGTATTTT
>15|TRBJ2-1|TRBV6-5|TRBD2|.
CASSYGASGYNEQFF
TGTGCCAGCAGTTATGGGGCTAGCGGGTACAATGAGCAGTTCTTC
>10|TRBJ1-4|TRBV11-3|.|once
CAGRDEKLFF
TGTGCCGGCCGGGATGAAAAACTGTTTTTT
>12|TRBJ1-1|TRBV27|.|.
CASSFLQGEAFF
TGTGCCAGCAGTTTCCTTCAGGGTGAAGCTTTCTTT
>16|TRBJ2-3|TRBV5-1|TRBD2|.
CASSGRIAGGTDTQYF
TGCGCCAGCAGCGGAAGGATAGCGGGAGGCACAGATACGCAGTATTTT
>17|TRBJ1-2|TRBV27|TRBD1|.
CASSPLLQGKANYGYTF
TGTGCCAGCAGTCCGCTTCTACAGGGGAAAGCTAACTATGGCTACACCTTC
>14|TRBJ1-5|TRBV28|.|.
CASSLGREGQPQHF
TGTGCCAGCAGTTTGGGCAGGGAGGGTCAGCCCCAGCATTTT
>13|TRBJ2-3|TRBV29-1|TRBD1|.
CSVTTGGTDTQYF
TGCAGCGTTACGACAGGGGGCACAGATACGCAGTATTTT
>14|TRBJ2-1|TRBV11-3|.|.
CASSFSSPPEEQFF
TGTGCCAGCAGCTTCTCCTCCCCCCCTGAGGAGCAGTTCTTC
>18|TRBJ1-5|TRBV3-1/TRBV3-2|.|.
CASSQDRGWGEPNQPQHF
TGTGCCAGCAGCCAAGATCGGGGGTGGGGAGAGCCCAATCAGCCCCAGCATTTT
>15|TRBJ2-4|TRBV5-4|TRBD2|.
CASSGEGRTKNIQYF
TGTGCCAGCAGCGGGGAGGGACGGACCAAAAACATTCAGTACTTC
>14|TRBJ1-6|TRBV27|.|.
CASRLGGINSPLHF
TGTGCCAGCAGATTAGGAGGGATTAATTCACCCCTCCACTTT
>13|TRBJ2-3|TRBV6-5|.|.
CASSRDFTDTQYF
TGTGCCAGCAGTAGGGACTTCACAGATACGCAGTATTTT
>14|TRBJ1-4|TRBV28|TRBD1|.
CASNSQGINEKLFF
TGTGCCAGCAACTCACAGGGGATTAATGAAAAACTGTTTTTT
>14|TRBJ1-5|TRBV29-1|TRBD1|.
CSVETGTANQPQHF
TGCAGCGTTGAGACCGGGACAGCCAATCAGCCCCAGCATTTT
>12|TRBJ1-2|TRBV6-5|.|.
CASRRTNYGYTF
TGTGCCAGCAGGAGGACTAACTATGGCTACACCTTC
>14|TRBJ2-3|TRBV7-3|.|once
CASSLIGSGDTQYF
TGTGCCAGCAGCTTAATCGGGAGTGGGGATACGCAGTATTTT
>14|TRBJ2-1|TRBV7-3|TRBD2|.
CASSPLGPAGLQFF
TGTGCCAGCAGCCCGCTGGGTCCAGCGGGGCTGCAGTTCTTC
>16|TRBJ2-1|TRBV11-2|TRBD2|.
CASSYRGSGLYNEQFF
TGTGCCAGCAGCTACCGGGGTAGCGGGCTTTACAATGAGCAGTTCTTC
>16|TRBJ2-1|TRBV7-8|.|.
CASSFLFELVANEQFF
TGTGCCAGCAGCTTTCTCTTTGAACTAGTTGCCAATGAGCAGTTCTTC
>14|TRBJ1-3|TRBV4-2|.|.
CASSQDRAGNTIYF
TGTGCCAGCAGCCAAGATCGGGCTGGAAACACCATATATTTT